Below are 8 T cell receptor beta chains sequenced from a single sample in a study of blood T cell repertoires in COVID-19. Assay used: immunoSEQ multiplex PCR; TCRdb lists only in-frame clones, some missing. The table shows roughly 280,000 clones, with 80% to 95% occurring only once. The sample comprised PBMCs or T cells enriched from blood (not recorded which). These receptors all come from a man aged 40-55 years who had been exposed to COVID-19.

The table lists this clone with a few counts. The J gene is TRBJ1-5, the V gene TRBV30; no definite D call. The CDR3 consists of 14 residues. V lost 3 bases to trimming and J lost 4 bases, with 13 bases between them. Looked up from germline, CDR1 is GTSNPN and CDR2 is SVGIG (reference sequence). The CDR3 region has the DNA TGTGCCTGGAGCGAGATAAATCCAAATCAGCCCCAGCATTTT. The encoded protein is CAWSEINPNQPQHF.

The chain is built from TRBV27 and TRBJ1-6; D remains unclear. Trimming left V 6 bases short and J 0 bases short, with 9 bases between. The CDR3 runs to 15 residues. CDR1 and CDR2 (germline): MNHEY, SMNVEV (reference sequence). CDR3 sequence (DNA): TGTGCCAGCAGGACGGCGGTCTCCTATAATTCACCCCTCCACTTT. Protein sequence: CASRTAVSYNSPLHF.

On this clone itself: One end of the junction varies from germline; a read error may be responsible. Other nucleotide sequences in the sample specify the same CDR3. The chain links TRBV7-6 to TRBJ1-6; D not certain. The CDR3 sequence is 17 residues long. Germline-derived CDR1 and CDR2 are SGHVS and FNYEAQ. The CDR3 loop reads CASSLQRGESYNSPLHF. In DNA, the CDR3 is TGTGCCAGTAGCTTACAGCGGGGAGAGTCCTATAATTCACCCCTCCACTTT.

The rearrangement links TRBV4-2 to TRBJ2-2; 7 bases line up with TRBD1. Germline CDR1 reads LGHNA; CDR2 reads YNFKEQ. Unmatched junction bases numbered 5, after V lost 4 bases and J lost 3 bases. The CDR3 runs 15 residues. The CDR3 sequence: CASSRGQSDTGELFF. CDR3 sequence (DNA): TGTGCCAGCAGCCGGGGACAGTCGGACACCGGGGAGCTGTTTTTT.

The V gene is TRBV11-2, the J gene TRBJ2-7; perhaps TRBD2 as D (5 bases). Germline V gene data show CDR1 as SGHAT and CDR2 as FQNNGV. V lost 1 base, J lost 5 bases, and 9 bases lay in between. There are 13 residues in the CDR3. The CDR3 protein is CASSLGPGDEQYF. The CDR3 DNA reads as TGTGCCAGCAGCTTAGGCCCCGGGGACGAGCAGTACTTC.

The chain carries TRBV28 and TRBJ1-1; D is undetermined. Looked up from germline, CDR1 is MDHEN and CDR2 is SYDVKM. V dropped 5 bases and J dropped 10 bases, with 23 bases sitting between them. The CDR3 totals 15 residues. The CDR3 nucleotides are TGTGCCAGCAGTCTAGGAGGGAGGAAGTATCAAGTAGCTTTCTTT. Its protein is CASSLGGRKYQVAFF.

There are a few counts of this clone. The genes are TRBV5-1 and TRBJ2-2; 7 positions agree with TRBD1. The CDR3 runs 15 residues. CDR1 is SGHRS, CDR2 YFSETQ, per germline. The V segment lost 0 bases and the J segment 3 bases; nucleotides outside the gene matches: 2. CDR3 sequence: CASSLGQGYTGELFF. CDR3 nucleotides: TGCGCCAGCAGCTTGGGACAGGGATACACCGGGGAGCTGTTTTTT.

The chain carries TRBV29-1 and TRBJ1-1; 7 nucleotides line up with TRBD1. The germline CDR1 and CDR2 sequences are SQVTM and ANQGSEA. V dropped 0 bases and J dropped 2; count of bases not matched to a gene: 12. The CDR3 sequence is 17 residues long. The CDR3 loop reads CSVEDLQGSTPNTEAFF. CDR3 coding DNA: TGCAGCGTTGAAGATTTACAGGGGTCCACTCCTAACACTGAAGCTTTCTTT.